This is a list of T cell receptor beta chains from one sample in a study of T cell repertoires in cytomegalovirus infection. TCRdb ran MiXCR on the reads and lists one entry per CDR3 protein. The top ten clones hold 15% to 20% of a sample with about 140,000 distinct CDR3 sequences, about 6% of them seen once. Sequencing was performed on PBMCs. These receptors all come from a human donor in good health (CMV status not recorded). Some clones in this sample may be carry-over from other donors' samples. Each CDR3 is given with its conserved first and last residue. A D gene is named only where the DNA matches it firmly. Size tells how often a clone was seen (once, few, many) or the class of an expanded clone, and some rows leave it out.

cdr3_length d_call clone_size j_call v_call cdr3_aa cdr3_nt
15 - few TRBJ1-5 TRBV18 CASSPLGGLNQPQHF TGTGCCAGCTCACCATTAGGCGGACTCAATCAGCCCCAGCATTTT
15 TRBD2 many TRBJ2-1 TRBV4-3 CASSQDQRGFDEQFF TGCGCCAGCAGCCAAGACCAGCGGGGGTTCGATGAGCAGTTCTTC
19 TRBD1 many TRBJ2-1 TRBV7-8 CASSRPGQSSLSSYNEQFF TGTGCCAGCAGCCGCCCGGGACAGAGTTCACTTAGCTCCTACAATGAGCAGTTCTTC
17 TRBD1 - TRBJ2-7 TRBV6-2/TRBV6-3 CASSYSPGTGSSYEQYF TGTGCCAGCAGTTACTCGCCGGGGACAGGGAGCTCCTACGAGCAGTACTTC
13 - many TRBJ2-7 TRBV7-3 CASSPRGPGEQYF TGTGCCAGCAGCCCCCGGGGCCCTGGCGAGCAGTACTTC
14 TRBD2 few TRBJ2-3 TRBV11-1 CATAWESGVDTQYF TGTGCCACGGCGTGGGAAAGCGGGGTGGATACGCAGTATTTT
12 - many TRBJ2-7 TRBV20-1 CSALGDTYEQYF TGCAGTGCTCTAGGAGACACCTACGAGCAGTACTTC
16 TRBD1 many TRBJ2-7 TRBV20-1 CSPGTGGRQIPGEQYF TGCAGTCCTGGGACAGGGGGGAGGCAAATCCCGGGCGAGCAGTACTTC
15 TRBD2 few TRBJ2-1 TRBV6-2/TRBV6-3 CASSYLAGAVGEQFF TGTGCCAGCAGTTACCTAGCGGGGGCGGTCGGTGAGCAGTTCTTC
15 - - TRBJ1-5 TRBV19 CASSDPRGSNQPQHF TGTGCCAGTAGTGACCCCAGGGGCAGCAATCAGCCCCAGCATTTT
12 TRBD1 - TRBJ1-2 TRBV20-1 CSVSGTGYGYTF TGCAGTGTCTCCGGGACAGGGTATGGCTACACCTTC
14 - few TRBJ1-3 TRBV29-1 CSVGEGAAGNTIYF TGCAGCGTTGGCGAGGGCGCAGCTGGAAACACCATATATTTT
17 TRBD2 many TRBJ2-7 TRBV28 CASSSEGFGLADYEQYF TGTGCCAGCAGTTCGGAGGGGTTTGGACTAGCGGACTACGAGCAGTACTTC
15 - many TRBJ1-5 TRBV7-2 CASSLPPAANQPQHF TGTGCCAGCAGCCTCCCTCCAGCGGCGAATCAGCCCCAGCATTTT
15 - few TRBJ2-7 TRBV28 CASSLIGLGDLEQYF TGTGCCAGCAGTTTAATTGGGTTAGGCGATCTCGAGCAGTACTTC
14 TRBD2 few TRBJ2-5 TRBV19 CASSSGGLQETQYF TGTGCCAGTAGTAGCGGGGGACTCCAAGAGACCCAGTACTTC
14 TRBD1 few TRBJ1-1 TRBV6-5 CASSQDRGDTEAFF TGTGCCAGCAGCCAGGACAGGGGAGACACTGAAGCTTTCTTT
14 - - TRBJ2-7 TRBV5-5 CASSRGRSPYEQYF TGTGCCAGCAGCCGGGGGAGGAGCCCCTACGAGCAGTACTTC
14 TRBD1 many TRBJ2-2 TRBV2 CASSRDRYTGELFF TGTGCCAGCAGTCGGGACAGGTACACCGGGGAGCTGTTTTTT
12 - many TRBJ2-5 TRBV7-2 CASGGARETQYF TGTGCCAGCGGGGGGGCCAGAGAGACCCAGTACTTC
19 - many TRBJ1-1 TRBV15 CATSREGKLILTENTEAFF TGTGCCACCAGCAGAGAGGGTAAGCTGATCCTCACTGAGAACACTGAAGCTTTCTTT
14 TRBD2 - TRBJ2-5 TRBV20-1 CSALGLAGQETQYF TGCAGTGCCCTGGGACTAGCGGGCCAAGAGACCCAGTACTTC
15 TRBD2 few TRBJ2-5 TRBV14 CASSLRAGGKETQYF TGTGCCAGCAGCCTCAGAGCGGGGGGAAAAGAGACCCAGTACTTC
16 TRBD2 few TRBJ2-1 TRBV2 CASAVGGVWSYNEQFF TGTGCCAGCGCAGTCGGGGGGGTTTGGTCCTACAATGAGCAGTTCTTC
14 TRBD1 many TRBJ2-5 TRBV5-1 CASSLDQVTGRRNF TGCGCCAGCAGCTTGGATCAGGTGACAGGGCGACGCAACTTC
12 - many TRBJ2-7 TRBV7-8 CASSLAGSEQYF TGTGCCAGCAGCTTAGCAGGGAGCGAGCAGTACTTC
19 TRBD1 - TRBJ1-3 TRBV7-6 CASSLVNRIGTGSGNTIYF TGTGCCAGCAGCTTAGTAAACCGGATTGGGACAGGCTCTGGAAACACCATATATTTT
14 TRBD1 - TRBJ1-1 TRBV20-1 CSARDLGGATEAFF TGCAGTGCTAGAGATCTAGGGGGCGCCACTGAAGCTTTCTTT
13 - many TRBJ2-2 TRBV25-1 CASSVLVGRELFF TGTGCCAGCAGTGTCCTCGTGGGCCGGGAGCTGTTTTTT
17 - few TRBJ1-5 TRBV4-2 CASSQGVGTGGNQPQHF TGTGCCAGCAGCCAGGGGGTAGGGACGGGGGGCAATCAGCCCCAGCATTTT
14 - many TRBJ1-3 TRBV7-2 CASSPGGAGNTIYF TGTGCCAGCAGCCCGGGGGGGGCTGGAAACACCATATATTTT
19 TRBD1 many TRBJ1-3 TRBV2 CASSEWTGGFLNSGNTIYF TGTGCCAGCAGTGAATGGACAGGGGGTTTCCTAAACTCTGGAAACACCATATATTTT
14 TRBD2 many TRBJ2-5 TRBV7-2 CASSLGGYQETQYF TGTGCCAGCAGCCTGGGGGGGTACCAAGAGACCCAGTACTTC
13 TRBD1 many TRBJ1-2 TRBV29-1 CSVQGILGYGYTF TGCAGCGTACAGGGGATACTAGGCTATGGCTACACCTTC
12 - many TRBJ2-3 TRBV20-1 CSANREADTQYF TGCAGTGCTAACAGGGAGGCAGATACGCAGTATTTT